This TCR beta chain was sequenced for a study of OX40 agonist ivuxolimab in advanced cancers. Study details: Patients undergoing dose escalation presented with hepatocellular carcinoma, melanoma, renal cell or head and neck cancer. The study, taken as a whole, reports: Expanded clones were, on average, more numerous in CD8+ T cells than in CD4+. Still undetermined is the antigen specificity of the expanded peripheral T cells.

The CDR3 totals 15 residues. J lost 7 bases, V lost 4 bases, and 7 bases had no gene match. Germline lookup yields CDR1 LNHDA and CDR2 SQIVND (reference sequence). Patients were ineligible given autoimmune disease history or systemic immunosuppression. Points on this clone: The antigen remains unidentified.

Libraries were prepared by immunoSEQ multiplex PCR; TCRdb keeps only in-frame clonotypes and omits some of them. The sample lists approximately 52,000 clones; approximately 81% were seen once. The chain links TRBV19 to TRBJ2-2; TRBD1 matches 9 bases. The sample here was CD4+ or CD8+ T cells sorted from blood, taken in a trial of the OX40 agonist ivuxolimab. This clonotype was obtained from an adult with an advanced solid tumor such as melanoma, head and neck, liver or kidney cancer. CDR3 sequence reads: CASSNLQGANGELFF. The CDR3 nucleotides read TGTGCCAGTAGTAACCTACAGGGGGCGAACGGGGAGCTGTTTTTT.